One sample yielded the 20 T cell receptor beta chains listed below, sequenced in a study of cytomegalovirus exposure and HLA in healthy donors. Profiled with immunoSEQ multiplex PCR; TCRdb holds only in-frame clones, not every one. The table has 150,000 to 180,000 clones, about 86% seen once. Sequenced: PBMCs. These receptors were collected from a human donor in good health.

The genes are TRBV18 and TRBJ1-2, with TRBD1 matching 11 bases. V trimming: 3 bases; J trimming: 8 bases; junction bases outside the gene matches: 2. This CDR3 spans 13 amino acids. CDR1 and CDR2 (germline): KGHSH, LQKENI. Here the CDR3 reads CASSPGQGEGYTF. Written as DNA, the CDR3 is TGTGCCAGCTCACCGGGACAGGGGGAAGGCTACACCTTC.

V usage is TRBV28 and J usage is TRBJ2-7, with 7 bases fitting TRBD2. The CDR3 sequence is 17 residues long. Unmatched junction bases numbered 16, after V lost 5 bases and J lost 3 bases. Per germline, CDR1 MDHEN and CDR2 SYDVKM. CDR3 bases: TGTGCCAGCAGTCCCGGGGGACTAATGAATGGGATCTACGAGCAGTACTTC. The encoded protein is CASSPGGLMNGIYEQYF.

The chain carries TRBV7-6 and TRBJ2-7; D is possibly TRBD2 (6 bases). The CDR3 loop spans 14 amino acids. The germline V gene has CDR1 SGHVS and CDR2 FNYEAQ. Trimming left V 5 bases short and J 0 bases short, with 11 bases between. The CDR3 DNA follows: TGTGCCAGCAGCCTCGAGGACTACTCCTACGAGCAGTACTTC. Translated, it gives CASSLEDYSYEQYF.

The CDR3 sequence: CASSGGQGVFTEAFF. In nucleotides, the CDR3 is TGTGCCAGCAGCGGGGGACAGGGGGTATTCACTGAAGCTTTCTTT. V is TRBV6-5 and J is TRBJ1-1; 11 bases match TRBD1. CDR1 is MNHEY and CDR2 is SVGAGI in the germline V gene. Trimming cost V 6 bases and J 4 bases; bases outside gene matches: 7. The CDR3 is made up of 15 amino acids.

The genes are TRBV6-6 and TRBJ2-3; possibly TRBD2 for D (6 bases). Per germline, CDR1 MNHNY and CDR2 SVGAGI (reference sequence). The CDR3 totals 13 residues. The V end was cut by 2 bases, the J end by 6 bases, with 9 bases between. In DNA form, the CDR3 reads TGTGCCAGCAGTTACCGGGAGCTGGATACGCAGTATTTT. It yields the protein CASSYRELDTQYF.

This chain connects TRBV7-9 to TRBJ2-1, with 7 bases identical to TRBD2. J gave up 8 bases and V 5 bases, and 21 bases lay outside the gene matches. CDR3 size: 18 residues. Per the germline V gene, CDR1 is SEHNR and CDR2 is FQNEAQ (reference sequence). The CDR3 DNA is TGTGCCAGCAGCCCGGCAGTGTCTCCAGGGAGGGCCGAAGATGAGCAGTTCTTC. This sequence encodes CASSPAVSPGRAEDEQFF.

The rearrangement links TRBV6-4 to TRBJ2-1, with 12 bases identical to TRBD2. CDR1 MRHNA and CDR2 SNTAGT come from the germline V gene. The trim removed 4 bases at V and 7 bases at J, leaving 2 bases unmatched. This CDR3 comprises 14 residues. DNA of the CDR3: TGTGCCAGCAGTGGCGGACTAGCGGGGAATGAGCAGTTCTTC. Encoded protein: CASSGGLAGNEQFF.

The chain links TRBV27 to TRBJ2-1; a weak D match, TRBD1 (5 bases). Trimming removed 10 bases from V and 12 bases from J, with 22 bases in between. The CDR3 has 13 residues. CDR1 is MNHEY and CDR2 is SMNVEV in the germline V gene (reference sequence). In nucleotides, the CDR3 is TGTGCCACCCGCAAGCAGGGTATCGTTTCGCAGTTCTTC. It codes for CATRKQGIVSQFF.

The chain uses TRBV7-6 and TRBJ1-2, with D perhaps TRBD1 (6 bases). The CDR3 runs 15 residues. V lost 7 bases and J 3 bases, leaving 18 bases between the germline ends. The germline V gene encodes CDR1 SGHVS and CDR2 FNYEAQ. The CDR3 loop reads CASTHRQGHYYGYTF. CDR3 bases: TGTGCCAGCACACATCGTCAGGGGCATTACTATGGCTACACCTTC.

V is TRBV28 and J is TRBJ1-2, with 8 bases that match TRBD1. This CDR3 region has 15 residues. Germline lookup yields CDR1 MDHEN and CDR2 SYDVKM. V lost 3 bases to trimming and J lost 5 bases; unmatched junction nucleotides: 8. DNA of the CDR3: TGTGCCAGCAGTTTTGAAGCCACAGGGGGATATGGCTACACCTTC. This encodes CASSFEATGGYGYTF.

V usage is TRBV7-6 and J usage is TRBJ2-2, with D possibly matching TRBD2 (5 bases). The V end lost 0 bases, the J end lost 0 bases, and 8 bases lay between the germline ends. Germline-derived CDR1 and CDR2 are SGHVS and FNYEAQ. CDR3 size: 16 residues. Here the CDR3 DNA reads TGTGCCAGCAGCTTAGCTTCGGGAACGAACACCGGGGAGCTGTTTTTT. It yields the protein CASSLASGTNTGELFF.

The genes are TRBV7-9 and TRBJ2-1; 9 nucleotides match TRBD1. Germline V gene sequence: CDR1 SEHNR, CDR2 FQNEAQ (reference sequence). The CDR3 totals 14 residues. The V and J ends lost 3 bases and 8 bases, in that order; junction bases with no gene match: 5. The CDR3 here is CASSFGTGSDEQFF. The CDR3 coding sequence is TGTGCCAGCAGCTTCGGGACAGGGAGCGATGAGCAGTTCTTC.

The chain joins TRBV18 to TRBJ1-1; tentative D call: TRBD1 (5 bases). CDR1 and CDR2 (germline): KGHSH, LQKENI. The CDR3 totals 13 residues. V was shortened by 7 bases and J by 4 bases, with 13 bases between the two germline ends. In DNA, the CDR3 is TGTGCCAGCTGCCCAGGGATGGTCACTGAAGCTTTCTTT. It codes for CASCPGMVTEAFF.

This clone was recorded once. This chain links TRBV9 with TRBJ1-4, with a tentative D call TRBD1 (6 bases). V lost 0 bases to trimming and J lost 0 bases, with 12 bases between them. The CDR3 is 17 residues long. Germline lookup yields CDR1 SGDLS and CDR2 YYNGEE. CDR3 nucleotide sequence: TGTGCCAGCAGCGTAGGGAACAGGGTAACAACTAATGAAAAACTGTTTTTT. Its protein is CASSVGNRVTTNEKLFF.

The V gene is TRBV5-4, the J gene TRBJ2-3; 7 bases fit TRBD1. The CDR3 covers 16 residues. J was trimmed by 3 bases and V by 4 bases; bases with no gene match: 11. Germline CDR1 is SGHNT and CDR2 is YYREEE (reference sequence). CDR3 sequence (DNA): TGTGCCAGCAGCCCGCCAGGGGGTCGAGGTACAGATACGCAGTATTTT. Translated: CASSPPGGRGTDTQYF.

The gene calls are TRBV7-7 and TRBJ1-1; TRBD1 aligns across 7 bases. There are 13 residues in the CDR3. From germline, CDR1 is SSHAT and CDR2 FNYEAQ (reference sequence). Trimming removed 5 bases from V and 3 bases from J; junction bases left unmatched: 3. The CDR3 DNA reads TGTGCCAGCAGCCTAGACAGGGACACTGAAGCTTTCTTT. Protein product: CASSLDRDTEAFF.

The V and J genes are TRBV6-5 and TRBJ2-7, with TRBD2 matching 10 bases. Trimming removed 4 bases from V and 5 bases from J; junction bases left unmatched: 8. The CDR3 loop spans 15 amino acids. Germline CDR1 is MNHEY and CDR2 is SVGAGI. The CDR3 protein is CASSLVSGGYDEQYF. The CDR3 nucleotides are TGTGCCAGCAGTTTAGTTAGCGGGGGGTACGACGAGCAGTACTTC.

This clone was found a few times. This chain links TRBV5-1 with TRBJ1-6, with 9 nucleotides matching TRBD1. Germline loops: CDR1 SGHRS, CDR2 YFSETQ. The CDR3 sequence is 18 residues long. J gave up 4 bases and V 0 bases, and 8 bases lay outside the gene matches. In DNA, the CDR3 is TGCGCCAGCAGCTTGGACACAGGGGGCGCTACGTATAATTCACCCCTCCACTTT. It specifies CASSLDTGGATYNSPLHF.

The chain is built from TRBV30 and TRBJ2-3; TRBD2 matches 10 bases. The CDR3 is made up of 16 amino acids. The V gene end was trimmed by 2 bases and the J gene end by 1 base; junction bases not matched to a gene: 6. The V gene's germline CDR1 is GTSNPN and CDR2 SVGIG (reference sequence). The CDR3 loop reads CAWSPIAGGGTDTQYF. In DNA, the CDR3 is TGTGCCTGGAGTCCAATAGCGGGAGGTGGCACAGATACGCAGTATTTT.

This sequence joins TRBV2 and TRBJ1-5; D not certain. The V gene lost 6 bases and the J gene lost 7 bases, with 22 bases spanning the gap. The CDR3 has 16 residues. In germline, CDR1 is SNHLY, CDR2 FYNNEI. Written as DNA, the CDR3 is TGTGCCAGCAGAGGAGAGGGCTACACGGCCTCACAGCCCCAGCATTTT. Its protein is CASRGEGYTASQPQHF.